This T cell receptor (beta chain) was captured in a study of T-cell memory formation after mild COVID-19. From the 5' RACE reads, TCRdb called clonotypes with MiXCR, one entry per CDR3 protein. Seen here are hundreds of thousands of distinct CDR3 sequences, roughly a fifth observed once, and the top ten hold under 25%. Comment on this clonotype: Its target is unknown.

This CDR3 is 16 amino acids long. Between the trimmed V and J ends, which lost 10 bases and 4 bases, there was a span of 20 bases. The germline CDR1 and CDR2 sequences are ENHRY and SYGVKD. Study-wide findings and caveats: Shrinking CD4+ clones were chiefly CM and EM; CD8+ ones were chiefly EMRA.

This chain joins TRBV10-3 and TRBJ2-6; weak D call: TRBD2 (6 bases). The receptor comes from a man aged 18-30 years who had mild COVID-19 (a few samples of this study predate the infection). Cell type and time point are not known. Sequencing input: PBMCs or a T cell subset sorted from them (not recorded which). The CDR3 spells CATGGLRVLGANVLTF. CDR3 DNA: TGTGCCACCGGGGGACTCAGGGTGTTGGGGGCCAACGTCCTGACTTTC.